The clone carrying this TCR beta chain came up once. This sample was included in a study of blood T cells in healthy people across ages. In germline, CDR1 is SGDLS, CDR2 YYNGEE. This CDR3 spans 14 amino acids. Trimming took 0 bases from V and 6 from J; bases not matched to a gene: 3. The use of a sample-barcoded 5' primer and a J-beta primer mix characterized a second PCR of about 7 to 12 cycles. In TCRdb, the 5' RACE reads were re-called with MiXCR into one record per CDR3 protein. The table has more than 450,000 distinct CDR3 sequences, 25% to 35% seen once; the top ten hold approximately 3.6%. These data also formed part of another study, on T cells of mothers and their children.

Sequenced input: blood. This TCR was sampled from a boy aged 2-9 years in good health. V is TRBV9 and J is TRBJ2-7, with 10 bases that match TRBD2. This CDR3 is CASSVGAGGTEQYF. The CDR3 DNA reads TGTGCCAGCAGCGTAGGAGCGGGAGGGACCGAGCAGTACTTC.